These 16 T cell receptor beta chains share one sample of origin, sequenced in a study of blood T cell repertoires in COVID-19. TCRdb keeps only in-frame clones here, not all; method: immunoSEQ multiplex PCR. The profile shows 120,000 to 150,000 clones, 75% to 85% of them singletons. Sequenced material: peripheral blood. The receptors were gathered from a woman aged 80 or over with acute or convalescent COVID-19.

The rearrangement uses TRBV5-1 and TRBJ2-3; 8 bases align to TRBD2. The ends lost 4 bases at V and 3 bases at J; junction bases unmatched: 4. This CDR3 spans 14 amino acids. The germline CDR1 and CDR2 sequences are SGHRS and YFSETQ. The CDR3 spells CASSSGSQTDTQYF. Here the CDR3 DNA reads TGCGCCAGCAGCAGCGGGAGTCAGACAGATACGCAGTATTTT. Filled out from reference TRBV5-1 and TRBJ2-3, the complete variable domain reads KAGVTQTPRYLIKTRGQQVTLSCSPISGHRSVSWYQQTPGQGLQFLFEYFSETQRNKGNFPGRFSGRQFSNSRSEMNVSTLELGDSALYLCASSSGSQTDTQYFGPGTRLTVL.

The chain couples TRBV2 to TRBJ2-1, with 16 bases fitting TRBD2. This CDR3 region has 14 residues. Trimming removed 6 bases from V and 10 bases from J; junction bases left unmatched: 3. The germline V gene encodes CDR1 SNHLY and CDR2 FYNNEI. CDR3 nucleotide sequence: TGTGCCAGCAGGGGACTAGCGGGAGGGTTGGAGCAGTTCTTC. This sequence encodes CASRGLAGGLEQFF.

This clone was detected once. The J gene is TRBJ2-4, the V gene TRBV3-1 (or the pseudogene TRBV3-2); possible D gene TRBD1, 5 bases. The V gene lost 1 base and the J gene lost 5 bases, with 9 bases spanning the gap. Germline-derived CDR1 and CDR2 are LGHDT and YNNKEL (reference sequence). The CDR3 length is 14 residues. CDR3 loop: CASSQGGAENIQYF. The CDR3 region has the DNA TGTGCCAGCAGCCAAGGTGGGGCGGAAAACATTCAGTACTTC.

This clone was detected only a few times. The rearrangement uses TRBV6-1 and TRBJ1-5; 10 bases are shared with TRBD1. CDR1 is MNHNS, CDR2 SASEGT, per germline. The V gene end was trimmed by 2 bases and the J gene end by 0 bases; junction bases not matched to a gene: 7. This CDR3 has 18 amino acids. CDR3 in amino acids: CASSENPGQGYSNQPQHF. CDR3 coding DNA: TGTGCCAGCAGTGAAAACCCGGGACAGGGGTATAGCAATCAGCCCCAGCATTTT.

This rearrangement joins TRBV28 to TRBJ1-2, with 8 bases fitting TRBD1. The ends lost 1 base at V and 5 bases at J; junction bases unmatched: 3. This CDR3 is 14 amino acids long. Germline V lookup: CDR1 MDHEN, CDR2 SYDVKM. The DNA for the CDR3 is TGTGCCAGCAGTTTATCCGGACAGGGTTATGGCTACACCTTC. This codes for CASSLSGQGYGYTF.

The V and J genes are TRBV3-1 (or the pseudogene TRBV3-2) and TRBJ1-5; D is possibly TRBD1 (5 bases). This CDR3 has 14 amino acids. V was pared by 5 bases and J by 5 bases, with 13 bases between. Germline CDR1 and CDR2: LGHDT and YNNKEL (reference sequence). The CDR3 DNA is TGTGCCAGCAGCGCACAGGTATCACATCAGCCCCAGCATTTT. Translating gives CASSAQVSHQPQHF.

J is TRBJ2-1 and V is TRBV5-1; 8 bases align to TRBD1. V shed 3 bases, J shed 6 bases, and the junction held 5 bases outside the gene matches. The CDR3 has 14 amino acids. Germline V CDR1 and CDR2: SGHRS, YFSETQ. The CDR3 is CASSSETGANEQFF. Here the CDR3 DNA reads TGCGCCAGCAGCTCTGAGACAGGGGCCAATGAGCAGTTCTTC.

V is TRBV5-1 and J is TRBJ1-5, with TRBD1 as a possible D gene (5 bases). This CDR3 has 13 residues. In germline, CDR1 is SGHRS, CDR2 YFSETQ. Trimming removed 4 bases from V and 7 bases from J, with 12 bases in between. DNA for the CDR3: TGCGCCAGCAGCGGGGGGACGGGGCAGCCCCAGCATTTT. Translating it yields CASSGGTGQPQHF.

The CDR3 sequence is CASSQEGLSSSYNEQFF. CDR3 DNA: TGTGCCAGCAGCCAAGAGGGGCTGAGCAGCTCCTACAATGAGCAGTTCTTC. This rearrangement joins TRBV3-1 (or the pseudogene TRBV3-2) to TRBJ2-1; a weak D match, TRBD1 (5 bases). With 0 bases removed from V and 0 bases from J, the gap between germline ends came to 12 bases. The CDR3 contains 17 residues. Germline CDR1 is LGHDT and CDR2 is YNNKEL (reference sequence).

This clone was detected a few times. The chain uses TRBV18 and TRBJ1-1; 7 positions match TRBD1. Germline V CDR1 and CDR2: KGHSH, LQKENI. Trimming removed 4 bases from V and 2 bases from J; junction bases left unmatched: 7. The CDR3 sequence is 15 residues long. The CDR3, as DNA: TGTGCCAGCTCACAAGACGGGACAGCAAACACTGAAGCTTTCTTT. Translation: CASSQDGTANTEAFF.

On this clone itself: Distinct nucleotide sequences in the sample also encode this CDR3. The genes are TRBV7-8 and TRBJ1-1, with D possibly TRBD1 on 5 matching bases. CDR1 SGHVS and CDR2 FQNEAQ come from the germline V gene. CDR3 size: 12 residues. V lost 5 bases and J lost 6, with 10 bases in between. The CDR3 spells CASSHWGAEAFF. CDR3 bases: TGTGCCAGCAGCCATTGGGGCGCTGAAGCTTTCTTT.

This sequence joins TRBV30 and TRBJ1-2, with TRBD1 matching over 8 bases. This CDR3 contains 13 residues. Germline V gene lookup returns CDR1 GTSNPN and CDR2 SVGIG (reference sequence). The V and J ends lost 2 bases and 4 bases, in that order; junction bases with no gene match: 3. CDR3 nucleotide sequence: TGTGCCTGGAGTTCCCAGGGGGCCTATGGCTACACCTTC. Translated, it gives CAWSSQGAYGYTF.

V usage is TRBV6-6 and J usage is TRBJ2-2; the D gene is possibly TRBD1 (6 bases). The V end was cut by 5 bases, the J end by 5 bases, with 12 bases between. The CDR3 has 14 residues. Looked up from germline, CDR1 is MNHNY and CDR2 is SVGAGI (reference sequence). CDR3 sequence (DNA): TGTGCCAGCAGTCGATCCAGGGGAACCGGGGAGCTGTTTTTT. Protein product: CASSRSRGTGELFF.

The rearrangement links TRBV7-2 to TRBJ2-2; D not resolved. Trimming stripped 3 bases from V and 3 bases from J, with 8 bases between. The CDR3 covers 14 residues. The germline V gene encodes CDR1 SGHTA and CDR2 FQGNSA. CDR3 bases: TGTGCCAGCAGCTTGAGCCTGTACACCGGGGAGCTGTTTTTT. It is translated as CASSLSLYTGELFF.

The gene calls are TRBV5-1 and TRBJ2-1, with 12 bases matching TRBD1. This CDR3 comprises 19 residues. From germline, CDR1 is SGHRS and CDR2 YFSETQ. With 3 bases clipped from V and 4 bases from J, the junction kept 14 bases outside the gene matches. CDR3 residues: CASSYTSPGTGGHYNEQFF. The CDR3 nucleotides are TGCGCCAGCAGCTACACCAGCCCCGGGACAGGGGGCCATTACAATGAGCAGTTCTTC.

The chain links TRBV9 to TRBJ2-1; tentative D call: TRBD1 (6 bases). Deletions cut 4 bases from V and 3 bases from J, with 14 bases between. The CDR3 runs 15 residues. Germline V gene lookup returns CDR1 SGDLS and CDR2 YYNGEE. CDR3 sequence reads: CASSRGTRIYNEQFF. The DNA for the CDR3 is TGTGCCAGCAGCAGGGGGACAAGAATCTACAATGAGCAGTTCTTC.